Reported below is one T cell receptor beta chain. These data belong to a study of blood T cell repertoires in COVID-19. Study-level information: PBMCs, B-cell-depleted T cells, or T cells were the source of the cDNA or gDNA that made up the material.

Method: immunoSEQ multiplex PCR; TCRdb's copy keeps in-frame clones and lacks some. The table has 100,000 to 150,000 clones, 85% to 90% seen once. V lost 7 bases to trimming and J lost 4 bases; unmatched junction nucleotides: 7. The CDR3 totals 15 residues. Germline lookup yields CDR1 SEHNR and CDR2 FQNEAQ (reference sequence). V and J are TRBV7-9 and TRBJ2-1, with 10 bases matching TRBD2. This TCR came from a human donor in a cohort sampled during active COVID-19. The sequencing input was peripheral blood. DNA of the CDR3: TGTGCCAGCACCGTAGCGGGAGGACCATACAATGAGCAGTTCTTC. Amino acids: CASTVAGGPYNEQFF.